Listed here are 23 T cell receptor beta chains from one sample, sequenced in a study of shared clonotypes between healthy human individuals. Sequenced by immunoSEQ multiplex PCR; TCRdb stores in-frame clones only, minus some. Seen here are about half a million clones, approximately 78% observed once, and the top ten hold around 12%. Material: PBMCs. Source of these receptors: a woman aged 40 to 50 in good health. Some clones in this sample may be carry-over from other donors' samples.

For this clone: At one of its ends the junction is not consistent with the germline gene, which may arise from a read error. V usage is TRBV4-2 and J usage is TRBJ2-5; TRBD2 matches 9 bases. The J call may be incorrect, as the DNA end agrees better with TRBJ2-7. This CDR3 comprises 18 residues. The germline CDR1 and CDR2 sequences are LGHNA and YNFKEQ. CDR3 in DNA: TGTGCCAGTAGCCAAGAGTGGGCGGGAGGGCCTTCCGTACACGAGCAGTACTTC. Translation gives CASSQEWAGGPSVHEQYF.

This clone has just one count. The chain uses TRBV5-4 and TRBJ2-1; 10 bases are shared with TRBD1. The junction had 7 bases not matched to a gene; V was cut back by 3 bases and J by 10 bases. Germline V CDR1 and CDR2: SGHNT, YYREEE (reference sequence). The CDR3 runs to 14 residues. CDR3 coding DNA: TGTGCCAGCAGCTGGGGACAGGGGAGGACGGAGCAGTTCTTC. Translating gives CASSWGQGRTEQFF.

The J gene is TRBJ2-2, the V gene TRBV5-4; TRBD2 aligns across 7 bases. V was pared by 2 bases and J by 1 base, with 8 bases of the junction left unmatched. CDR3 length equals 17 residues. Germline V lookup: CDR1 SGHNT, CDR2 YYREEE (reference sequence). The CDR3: CASSLQRGLQNTGELFF. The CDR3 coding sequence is TGTGCCAGCAGCTTACAGCGGGGACTACAGAACACCGGGGAGCTGTTTTTT.

CDR3 nucleotides: TGTGCCAGCAGTTTGTACGGGGAGCTGTTTTTT. Protein: CASSLYGELFF. The V and J genes are TRBV28 and TRBJ2-2; D uncertain. The V gene lost 3 bases and the J gene lost 7 bases, with 3 bases spanning the gap. CDR1 and CDR2 (germline): MDHEN, SYDVKM. CDR3 size: 11 residues.

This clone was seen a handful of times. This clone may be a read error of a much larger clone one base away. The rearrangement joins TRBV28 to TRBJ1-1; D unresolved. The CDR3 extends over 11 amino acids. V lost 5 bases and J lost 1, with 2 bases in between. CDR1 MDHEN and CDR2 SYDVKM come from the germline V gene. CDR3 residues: CASSQNTEAFF. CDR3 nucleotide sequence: TGTGCCAGCAGTCAGAACACTGAAGCTTTCTTT.

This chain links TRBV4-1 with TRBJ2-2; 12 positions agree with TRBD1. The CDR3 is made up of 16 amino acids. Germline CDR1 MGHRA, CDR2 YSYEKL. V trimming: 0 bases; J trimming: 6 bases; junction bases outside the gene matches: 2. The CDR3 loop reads CASSQDGTGGPGELFF. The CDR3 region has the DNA TGCGCCAGCAGCCAAGATGGGACAGGGGGCCCCGGGGAGCTGTTTTTT.

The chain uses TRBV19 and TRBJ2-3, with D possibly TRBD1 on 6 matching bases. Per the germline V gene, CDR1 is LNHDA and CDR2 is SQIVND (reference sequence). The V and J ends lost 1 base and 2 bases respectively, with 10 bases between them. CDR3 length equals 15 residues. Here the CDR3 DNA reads TGTGCCAGTAGTATAGGACAGGCATCCACAGATACGCAGTATTTT. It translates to CASSIGQASTDTQYF.

Written as DNA, the CDR3 is TGTGCCAGCAGCCAAGATTGGGGACAGGGGGCTCCCTTCTCCTACGAGCAGTACTTC. Translation gives CASSQDWGQGAPFSYEQYF. The chain employs TRBV4-2 and TRBJ2-7, with 12 bases lining up with TRBD1. The junction had 9 bases not matched to a gene; V was cut back by 0 bases and J by 0 bases. Germline CDR1 LGHNA, CDR2 YNFKEQ. This CDR3 is 19 amino acids long.

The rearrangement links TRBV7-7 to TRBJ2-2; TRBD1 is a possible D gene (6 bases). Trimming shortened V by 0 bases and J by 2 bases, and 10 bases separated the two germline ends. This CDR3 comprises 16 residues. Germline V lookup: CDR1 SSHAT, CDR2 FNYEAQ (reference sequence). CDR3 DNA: TGTGCCAGCAGCTTAGCTAGGACAGTTAACACCGGGGAGCTGTTTTTT. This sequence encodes CASSLARTVNTGELFF.

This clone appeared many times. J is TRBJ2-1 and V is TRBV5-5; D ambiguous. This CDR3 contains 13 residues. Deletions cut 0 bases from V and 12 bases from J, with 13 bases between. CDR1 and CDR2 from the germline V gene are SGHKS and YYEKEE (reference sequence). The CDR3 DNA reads TGTGCCAGCAGCTTGGCCGGAACGAACGTGCAGTTCTTC. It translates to CASSLAGTNVQFF.

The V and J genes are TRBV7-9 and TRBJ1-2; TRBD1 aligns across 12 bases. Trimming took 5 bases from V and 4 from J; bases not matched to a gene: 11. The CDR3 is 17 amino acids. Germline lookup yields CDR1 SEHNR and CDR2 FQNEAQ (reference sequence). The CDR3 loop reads CASSPRGTGGYTYGYTF. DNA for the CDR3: TGTGCCAGCAGCCCTCGGGGGACAGGGGGCTATACCTATGGCTACACCTTC.

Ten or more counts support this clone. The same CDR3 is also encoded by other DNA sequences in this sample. The DNA for the CDR3 is TGTGCCAGCAGTTTTGGGGGGGCGGGTCAGCCCCAGCATTTT. It yields the protein CASSFGGAGQPQHF. The gene calls are TRBV28 and TRBJ1-5; possible D gene TRBD1, 6 bases. The CDR3 totals 14 residues. Germline lookup yields CDR1 MDHEN and CDR2 SYDVKM. The germline V and J ends were trimmed by 3 bases and 6 bases, with 12 bases remaining between them.

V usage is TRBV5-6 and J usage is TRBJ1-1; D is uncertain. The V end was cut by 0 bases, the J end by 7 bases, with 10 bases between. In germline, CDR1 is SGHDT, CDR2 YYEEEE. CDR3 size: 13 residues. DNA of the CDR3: TGTGCCAGCAGCTTGGGGAAGGACCGTGAAGCTTTCTTT. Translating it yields CASSLGKDREAFF.

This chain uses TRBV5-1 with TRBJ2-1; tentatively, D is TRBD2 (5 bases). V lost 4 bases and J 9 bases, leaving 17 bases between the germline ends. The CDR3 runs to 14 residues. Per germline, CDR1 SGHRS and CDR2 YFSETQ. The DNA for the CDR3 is TGCGCCAGCAGCCTTTTGGACGGCGGAGGTGAGCAGTTCTTC. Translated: CASSLLDGGGEQFF.

The CDR3 nucleotides read TGTGCCAGCAGTGAAGGACAGGGTGGCTATGGCTACACCTTC. Its translation: CASSEGQGGYGYTF. The chain joins TRBV6-1 to TRBJ1-2; 7 nucleotides align to TRBD1. Trimming took 1 base from V and 4 from J; bases not matched to a gene: 3. Germline V gene lookup returns CDR1 MNHNS and CDR2 SASEGT. The length of the CDR3 is 14 residues.

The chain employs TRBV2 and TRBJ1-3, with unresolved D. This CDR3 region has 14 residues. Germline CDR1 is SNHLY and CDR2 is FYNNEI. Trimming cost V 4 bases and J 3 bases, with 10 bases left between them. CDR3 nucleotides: TGTGCCAGCAGTGTCCAACCTGGTGGAAACACCATATATTTT. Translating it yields CASSVQPGGNTIYF.

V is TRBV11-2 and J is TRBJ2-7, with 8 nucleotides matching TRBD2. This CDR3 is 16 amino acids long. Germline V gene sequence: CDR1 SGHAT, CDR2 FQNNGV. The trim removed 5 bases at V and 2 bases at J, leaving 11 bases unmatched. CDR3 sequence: CASSVLGGSGTYEQYF. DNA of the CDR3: TGTGCCAGCAGCGTCCTAGGGGGTAGCGGGACCTACGAGCAGTACTTC.

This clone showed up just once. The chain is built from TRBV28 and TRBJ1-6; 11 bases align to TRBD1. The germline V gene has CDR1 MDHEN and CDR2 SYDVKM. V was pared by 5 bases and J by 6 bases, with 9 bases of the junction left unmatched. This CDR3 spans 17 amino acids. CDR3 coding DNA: TGTGCCAGCAGTCCCGGGACAGGGGGATCTTTTAATTCACCCCTCCACTTT. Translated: CASSPGTGGSFNSPLHF. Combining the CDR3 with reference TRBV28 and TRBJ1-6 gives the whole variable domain DVKVTQSSRYLVKRTGEKVFLECVQDMDHENMFWYRQDPGLGLRLIYFSYDVKMKEKGDIPEGYSVSREKKERFSLILESASTNQTSMYLCASSPGTGGSFNSPLHFGNGTRLTVT.

CDR3 in amino acids: CASKEDREIAEAFF. CDR3 sequence (DNA): TGTGCCAGCAAGGAGGACAGGGAAATCGCTGAAGCTTTCTTT. The V call is TRBV6-1, the J call TRBJ1-1; 8 bases match TRBD1. This CDR3 spans 14 amino acids. Germline lookup yields CDR1 MNHNS and CDR2 SASEGT. V gave up 7 bases and J gave up 6 bases; unmatched junction bases: 10.

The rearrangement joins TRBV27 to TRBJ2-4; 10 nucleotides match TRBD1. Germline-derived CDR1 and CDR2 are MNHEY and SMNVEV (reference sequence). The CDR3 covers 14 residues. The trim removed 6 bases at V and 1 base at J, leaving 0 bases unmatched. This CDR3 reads CASRGQGAKNIQYF. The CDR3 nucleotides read TGTGCCAGCAGGGGACAGGGGGCCAAAAACATTCAGTACTTC.

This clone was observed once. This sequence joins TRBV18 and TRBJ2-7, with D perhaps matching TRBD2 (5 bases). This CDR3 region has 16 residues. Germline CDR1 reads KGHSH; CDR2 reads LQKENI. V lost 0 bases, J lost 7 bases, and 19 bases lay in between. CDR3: CASSPPLKGQLGEQYF. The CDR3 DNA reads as TGTGCCAGCTCACCACCTCTAAAGGGTCAACTAGGAGAGCAGTACTTC. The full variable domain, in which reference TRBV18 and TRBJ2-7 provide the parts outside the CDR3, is NAGVMQNPRHLVRRRGQEARLRCSPMKGHSHVYWYRQLPEEGLKFMVYLQKENIIDESGMPKERFSAEFPKEGPSILRIQQVVRGDSAAYFCASSPPLKGQLGEQYFGPGTRLTVT.

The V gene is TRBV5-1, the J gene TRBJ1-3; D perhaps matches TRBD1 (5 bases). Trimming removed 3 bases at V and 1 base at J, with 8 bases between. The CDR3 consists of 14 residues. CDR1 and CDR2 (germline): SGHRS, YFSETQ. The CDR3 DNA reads TGCGCCAGCAGCTCCCAGGGATCTGGAAACACCATATATTTT. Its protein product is CASSSQGSGNTIYF.

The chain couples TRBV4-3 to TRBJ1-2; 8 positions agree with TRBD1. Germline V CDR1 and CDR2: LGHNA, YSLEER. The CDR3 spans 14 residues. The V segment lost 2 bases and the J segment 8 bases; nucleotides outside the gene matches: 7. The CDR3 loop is CASSQTRQGLGYTF. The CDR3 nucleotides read TGCGCCAGCAGCCAAACCCGACAGGGGTTAGGCTACACCTTC.